The 3 T cell receptor beta chains below all came from one sample that was sequenced in a study of OX40 agonist ivuxolimab in advanced cancers. Profiled with immunoSEQ multiplex PCR; TCRdb holds only in-frame clones, not every one. The table includes 120 to 150 clones, roughly 72% detected once. The starting material was CD4+ or CD8+ T cells sorted from blood, obtained in a trial of the OX40 agonist ivuxolimab. These receptors originate from an adult with an advanced solid tumor such as melanoma, head and neck, liver or kidney cancer.

V is TRBV19 and J is TRBJ2-1; D is ambiguous. V lost 6 bases, J lost 8 bases, and 14 bases lay in between. The CDR3 contains 13 residues. The germline CDR1 and CDR2 sequences are LNHDA and SQIVND (reference sequence). The CDR3 loop is CASSGNVGYEQFF. The DNA for the CDR3 is TGTGCCAGTAGCGGAAACGTGGGGTATGAGCAGTTCTTC.

V usage is TRBV19 and J usage is TRBJ1-2, with 7 bases lining up with TRBD1. Germline V gene data show CDR1 as LNHDA and CDR2 as SQIVND (reference sequence). The CDR3 runs to 15 residues. Losses at the gene ends were 10 bases for V and 0 bases for J; bases not matched to a gene: 11. CDR3 nucleotides: TGTGCCACACGCCAACCGGGACAGACTAACTATGGCTACACCTTC. Translating gives CATRQPGQTNYGYTF.

The rearrangement joins TRBV19 to TRBJ2-6; 8 bases are a match to TRBD2. Trimming at V came to 6 bases and at J to 1 base, leaving 8 bases not matched to a gene. Germline CDR1 LNHDA, CDR2 SQIVND (reference sequence). CDR3 length: 17 residues. For the CDR3, the DNA is TGTGCCAGTAGAACCGGGACTAGTGGATCTGGGGCCAACGTCCTGACTTTC. Its protein is CASRTGTSGSGANVLTF.